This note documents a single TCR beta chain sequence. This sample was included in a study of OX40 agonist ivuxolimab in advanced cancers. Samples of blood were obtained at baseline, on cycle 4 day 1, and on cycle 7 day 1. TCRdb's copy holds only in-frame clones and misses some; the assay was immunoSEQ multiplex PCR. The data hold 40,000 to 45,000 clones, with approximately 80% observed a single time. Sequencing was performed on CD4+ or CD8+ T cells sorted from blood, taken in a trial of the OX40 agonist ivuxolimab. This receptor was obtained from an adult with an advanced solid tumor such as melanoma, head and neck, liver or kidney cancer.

The CDR3 reads CASSQDGVPFGTQYF. The CDR3, as DNA: TGCGCCAGCAGCCAAGATGGGGTACCCTTTGGTACGCAGTATTTT. The V gene is TRBV4-3, the J gene TRBJ2-3, with no clear D. Trimming took 0 bases from V and 8 from J, leaving 15 bases between them. This CDR3 has 15 residues. Germline CDR1 and CDR2: LGHNA and YSLEER.